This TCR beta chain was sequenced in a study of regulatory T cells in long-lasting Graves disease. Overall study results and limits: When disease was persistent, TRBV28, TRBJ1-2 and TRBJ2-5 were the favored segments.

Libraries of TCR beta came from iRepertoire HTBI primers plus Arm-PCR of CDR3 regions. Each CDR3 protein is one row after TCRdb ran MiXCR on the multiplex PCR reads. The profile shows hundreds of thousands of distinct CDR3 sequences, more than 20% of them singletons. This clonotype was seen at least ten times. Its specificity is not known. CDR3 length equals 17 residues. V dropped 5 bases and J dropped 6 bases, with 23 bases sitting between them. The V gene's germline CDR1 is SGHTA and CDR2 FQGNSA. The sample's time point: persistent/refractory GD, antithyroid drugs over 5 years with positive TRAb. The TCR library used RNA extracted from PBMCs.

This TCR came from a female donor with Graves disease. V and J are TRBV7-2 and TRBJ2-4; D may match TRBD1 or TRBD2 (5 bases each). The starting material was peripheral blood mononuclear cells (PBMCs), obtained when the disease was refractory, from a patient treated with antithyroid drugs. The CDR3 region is CASSPTSGTRIGNIQYF. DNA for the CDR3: TGTGCCAGCAGCCCTACCTCCGGGACGAGGATAGGAAACATTCAGTACTTC.